These 32 T cell receptor beta chains share one sample of origin, sequenced in a study of blood T cell repertoires in COVID-19. Sequenced by immunoSEQ multiplex PCR; TCRdb stores in-frame clones only, minus some. The table shows about 240,000 clones, with approximately 84% occurring only once. Source material: peripheral blood. Receptors were obtained from a woman aged 30 to 39 who had recovered from COVID-19.

This chain joins TRBV19 and TRBJ1-2, with 9 bases aligning to TRBD1. J was trimmed by 8 bases and V by 6 bases; bases with no gene match: 10. Germline CDR1 reads LNHDA; CDR2 reads SQIVND (reference sequence). CDR3 length: 14 residues. The CDR3 nucleotides are TGTGCCAGTAGCAAACAGGGGGCGCGGTTCGGCTACACCTTC. As protein: CASSKQGARFGYTF. Together with reference TRBV19 and TRBJ1-2, the CDR3 gives the full variable domain: DGGITQSPKYLFRKEGQNVTLSCEQNLNHDAMYWYRQDPGQGLRLIYYSQIVNDFQKGDIAEGYSVSREKKESFPLTVTSAQKNPTAFYLCASSKQGARFGYTFGSGTRLTVV.

This clone was counted between two and nine times. The V gene is TRBV3-1 (or the pseudogene TRBV3-2), the J gene TRBJ1-6, with a possible D match to TRBD1 (5 bases). The CDR3 spans 14 residues. The V end lost 4 bases, the J end lost 7 bases, and 11 bases lay between the germline ends. CDR1 and CDR2 (germline): LGHDT, YNNKEL (reference sequence). DNA for the CDR3: TGTGCCAGCAGCCGTGACAGCCTGAATTCACCCCTCCACTTT. Its protein product is CASSRDSLNSPLHF.

This sequence joins TRBV18 and TRBJ2-1; TRBD2 agrees at 10 bases. The germline gives CDR1 KGHSH, CDR2 LQKENI. Losses at the gene ends were 4 bases for V and 4 bases for J; bases not matched to a gene: 4. The CDR3 loop spans 15 amino acids. CDR3 sequence reads: CASSLSGGQYNEQFF. As DNA, the CDR3 is TGTGCCAGCTCACTTAGCGGGGGGCAATACAATGAGCAGTTCTTC.

This chain uses TRBV2 with TRBJ2-3; 7 bases match TRBD1. Germline CDR1 is SNHLY and CDR2 is FYNNEI. V lost 6 bases to trimming and J lost 5 bases; unmatched junction nucleotides: 8. The CDR3 contains 14 residues. This chain's CDR3 is CASRPDRPGDTQYF. Written as DNA, the CDR3 is TGTGCCAGCAGGCCGGACAGGCCAGGAGATACGCAGTATTTT.

This clone was counted a few times. This chain joins TRBV6-2 or TRBV6-3 and TRBJ1-2; no definite D call. The germline V gene has CDR1 MNHEY and CDR2 SVGEGT. Trimming left V 3 bases short and J 4 bases short, with 9 bases between. The CDR3 has 13 residues. The CDR3 nucleotides are TGTGCCAGCAGTTATGAACCTACCTATGGCTACACCTTC. Protein: CASSYEPTYGYTF.

This clone was seen more than once but under ten times. This chain uses TRBV5-1 with TRBJ2-3; 16 bases agree with TRBD2. Germline assignment: CDR1 SGHRS and CDR2 YFSETQ. V was clipped by 3 bases and J by 1 base; unmatched bases: 8. The CDR3 totals 19 residues. The CDR3 region has the DNA TGCGCCAGCAGCTGGCTGGGACTAGCGGGGGGGCAGGGCACAGATACGCAGTATTTT. It is translated as CASSWLGLAGGQGTDTQYF.

V is TRBV4-2 and J is TRBJ2-3; TRBD2 aligns across 9 bases. The CDR3 is 18 residues long. Looked up from germline, CDR1 is LGHNA and CDR2 is YNFKEQ. J gave up 0 bases and V 1 base, and 8 bases lay outside the gene matches. In nucleotides, the CDR3 is TGTGCCAGCAGCCAAGTGGTAGCGGGGGAGATTAGCACAGATACGCAGTATTTT. Its protein is CASSQVVAGEISTDTQYF.

The V and J genes are TRBV16 and TRBJ2-1; maybe TRBD2 (6 bases). Per the germline V gene, CDR1 is KGHSY and CDR2 is FQNENV. V was trimmed by 0 bases and J by 4 bases, leaving 13 bases between them. The CDR3 spans 16 residues. The chain's CDR3 is CASSQSLRGFYNEQFF. The CDR3 DNA reads TGTGCCAGCAGCCAATCGTTGCGGGGTTTTTACAATGAGCAGTTCTTC.

The J gene is TRBJ2-5, the V gene TRBV25-1; D remains unclear. The CDR3 is 13 amino acids. V shed 2 bases and J shed 3 bases, with 7 bases lying between them. Germline V gene lookup returns CDR1 MGHDK and CDR2 SYGVNS. CDR3 nucleotides: TGTGCCAGCAGTGAAGGCGGAGAAGAGACCCAGTACTTC. The encoded protein is CASSEGGEETQYF.

The CDR3 DNA reads as TGTGCCAGCAGTGAAGACAGGGTCTATGGCTACACCTTC. It encodes CASSEDRVYGYTF. This chain connects TRBV6-1 to TRBJ1-2; possible D gene TRBD1, 6 bases. The CDR3 contains 13 residues. V dropped 1 base and J dropped 4 bases, with 7 bases sitting between them. CDR1 and CDR2 (germline): MNHNS, SASEGT.

The rearrangement links TRBV11-2 to TRBJ1-2; D gene ambiguous. Trimming took off 3 bases at V and 4 bases at J, with 6 bases between the two ends. This CDR3 region has 12 residues. CDR1 is SGHAT and CDR2 is FQNNGV in the germline V gene. CDR3 sequence reads: CASSLGGYGYTF. The CDR3 DNA reads as TGTGCCAGCAGCTTGGGAGGCTATGGCTACACCTTC.

J is TRBJ2-5 and V is TRBV5-4; tentative D call: TRBD2 (5 bases). V lost 5 bases to trimming and J lost 5 bases, with 16 bases between them. Germline V gives CDR1 SGHNT, CDR2 YYREEE (reference sequence). The CDR3 covers 14 residues. CDR3 bases: TGTGCCAGCAGGACTACCAATTCCGGGGAGACCCAGTACTTC. Residues: CASRTTNSGETQYF.

The chain combines TRBV9 with TRBJ2-1; 7 bases are a match to TRBD2. The CDR3 is 17 amino acids. Per germline, CDR1 SGDLS and CDR2 YYNGEE. Germline trimming cut 3 bases from V and 4 bases from J; bases unmatched to any gene: 13. The CDR3 nucleotides read TGTGCCAGCAGCGCCTACGCGCTAGCGGACCTTTACAATGAGCAGTTCTTC. Encoded protein: CASSAYALADLYNEQFF.

J is TRBJ1-2 and V is TRBV14; 8 nucleotides match TRBD1. CDR1 and CDR2 (germline): SGHDN, FVKESK. With V trimmed by 5 bases and J by 7 bases, 9 bases remained unmatched. This CDR3 is 14 amino acids long. The DNA of the CDR3 is TGTGCCAGCAGCACCCGGACAGGGAATAGTGGCTACACCTTC. Translating gives CASSTRTGNSGYTF.

The chain uses TRBV2 and TRBJ1-5; D gene unclear. This CDR3 contains 13 residues. Germline V gene sequence: CDR1 SNHLY, CDR2 FYNNEI. Deletions cut 9 bases from V and 5 bases from J, with 14 bases between. This chain's CDR3 is CASQVRGYQPQHF. The CDR3 nucleotides are TGTGCCAGTCAAGTACGGGGATATCAGCCCCAGCATTTT.

The chain recombines TRBV3-1 (or the pseudogene TRBV3-2) with TRBJ2-5; D may be TRBD2 (6 bases). The CDR3 length is 17 residues. Germline CDR1 is LGHDT and CDR2 is YNNKEL (reference sequence). Trimming cost V 4 bases and J 5 bases, with 23 bases left between them. DNA of the CDR3: TGTGCCAGCAGCCCCCGACTAGGCAATCGATACGTGGAGACCCAGTACTTC. This sequence encodes CASSPRLGNRYVETQYF.

The CDR3 protein is CASSDPGPSTDTQYF. CDR3 nucleotide sequence: TGTGCCAGCAGTGATCCAGGGCCCAGCACAGATACGCAGTATTTT. The V gene is TRBV2, the J gene TRBJ2-3; maybe TRBD1 (5 bases). Germline V gene lookup returns CDR1 SNHLY and CDR2 FYNNEI. V lost 3 bases, J lost 0 bases, and 10 bases lay in between. This CDR3 has 15 residues.

The genes are TRBV5-4 and TRBJ2-3, with 10 bases that match TRBD2. In germline, CDR1 is SGHNT, CDR2 YYREEE (reference sequence). Trimming took 4 bases from V and 3 from J; bases not matched to a gene: 8. The CDR3 has 16 amino acids. DNA of the CDR3: TGTGCCAGCAGCCGCTCAAGCGGGGGGGCGACAGATACGCAGTATTTT. Translation gives CASSRSSGGATDTQYF.

This chain joins TRBV5-6 and TRBJ1-1; 8 nucleotides line up with TRBD1. Germline V gene lookup returns CDR1 SGHDT and CDR2 YYEEEE. The CDR3 is made up of 13 amino acids. J lost 8 bases, V lost 6 bases, and 9 bases had no gene match. CDR3 sequence: CASTTSGQAEAFF. The CDR3 region has the DNA TGTGCCAGCACCACCTCGGGACAGGCCGAAGCTTTCTTT.

The chain links TRBV6-5 to TRBJ2-7; TRBD1 matches at 9 bases. Trimming removed 10 bases from V and 2 bases from J; junction bases left unmatched: 12. CDR1 is MNHEY, CDR2 SVGAGI, per germline. The CDR3 extends over 15 amino acids. The CDR3 sequence is CATSGSDRGTYEQYF. In DNA, the CDR3 is TGTGCCACCTCCGGTTCCGACAGGGGGACCTACGAGCAGTACTTC.

The chain employs TRBV19 and TRBJ2-5; TRBD2 agrees at 9 bases. The CDR3 sequence is 17 residues long. Germline-derived CDR1 and CDR2 are LNHDA and SQIVND (reference sequence). The V and J ends lost 4 bases and 1 base, in that order; junction bases with no gene match: 10. CDR3 protein: CASSKYPSGVLQETQYF. The CDR3, as DNA: TGTGCCAGTAGTAAATACCCTAGCGGGGTTCTCCAAGAGACCCAGTACTTC. The complete variable domain, with remaining parts taken from reference TRBV19 and TRBJ2-5, reads DGGITQSPKYLFRKEGQNVTLSCEQNLNHDAMYWYRQDPGQGLRLIYYSQIVNDFQKGDIAEGYSVSREKKESFPLTVTSAQKNPTAFYLCASSKYPSGVLQETQYFGPGTRLLVL.

The V call is TRBV6-5, the J call TRBJ1-2, with 7 bases identical to TRBD1. Germline loops: CDR1 MNHEY, CDR2 SVGAGI. The CDR3 runs 15 residues. V trimming: 5 bases; J trimming: 4 bases; junction bases outside the gene matches: 10. CDR3 amino acids: CASSPAGQEGYGYTF. The CDR3 bases are TGTGCCAGCAGTCCGGCTGGACAGGAGGGCTATGGCTACACCTTC.

J is TRBJ1-5 and V is TRBV2; 11 nucleotides align to TRBD1. The V gene end was trimmed by 6 bases and the J gene end by 4 bases; junction bases not matched to a gene: 5. This CDR3 is built from 15 residues. The germline V gene has CDR1 SNHLY and CDR2 FYNNEI. The DNA for the CDR3 is TGTGCCAGCAGAGGGGACAGGGGGGGAAATCAGCCCCAGCATTTT. The encoded protein is CASRGDRGGNQPQHF.

The chain recombines TRBV3-1 (or the pseudogene TRBV3-2) with TRBJ2-5, with TRBD2 identical over 7 bases. Looked up from germline, CDR1 is LGHDT and CDR2 is YNNKEL (reference sequence). CDR3 size: 13 residues. V was clipped by 3 bases and J by 3 bases; unmatched bases: 1. CDR3 in amino acids: CASSHGRKETQYF. DNA of the CDR3: TGTGCCAGCAGCCACGGGAGGAAAGAGACCCAGTACTTC.

This clone was seen once. The rearrangement links TRBV11-1 to TRBJ2-5, with D perhaps TRBD1 (6 bases). Trimming took off 0 bases at V and 9 bases at J, with 11 bases between the two ends. Germline assignment: CDR1 SGHAT and CDR2 FQDESV (reference sequence). The CDR3 sequence is 13 residues long. CDR3 sequence (DNA): TGTGCCAGCAGCTTAGCGAGGGGGTGGCCCCAGTACTTC. It codes for CASSLARGWPQYF.

This clone has a single count. The chain combines TRBV12-3 or TRBV12-4 with TRBJ1-2; D gene unclear. CDR3 size: 13 residues. The germline V and J ends were trimmed by 3 bases and 6 bases, with 11 bases remaining between them. CDR3 protein: CASSFLRFDGYTF. The CDR3 bases are TGTGCCAGCAGTTTTCTACGGTTTGATGGCTACACCTTC.

The genes are TRBV6-1 and TRBJ1-1; TRBD1 aligns across 9 bases. The CDR3 runs 15 residues. Germline lookup yields CDR1 MNHNS and CDR2 SASEGT. V trimming: 3 bases; J trimming: 0 bases; junction bases outside the gene matches: 2. This CDR3 reads CASSERTGVNTEAFF. In DNA form, the CDR3 reads TGTGCCAGCAGTGAGCGGACAGGGGTGAACACTGAAGCTTTCTTT.

The chain is built from TRBV7-9 and TRBJ2-7; D is unresolved. The length of the CDR3 is 13 residues. In germline, CDR1 is SEHNR, CDR2 FQNEAQ (reference sequence). Trimming pared 4 bases from V and 5 bases from J, leaving 12 bases between. The CDR3, as DNA: TGTGCCAGCAGCTCCTCTAGTTCTCACGAGCAGTACTTC. Amino acids: CASSSSSSHEQYF.

This chain joins TRBV6-5 and TRBJ1-1, with a tentative D call TRBD1 (5 bases). V lost 11 bases and J lost 3, with 16 bases in between. The CDR3 consists of 13 residues. Germline V lookup: CDR1 MNHEY, CDR2 SVGAGI. In DNA form, the CDR3 reads TGTGCCGCCGCCTGGGGGGTTGACACTGAAGCTTTCTTT. It is translated as CAAAWGVDTEAFF.

The J gene is TRBJ1-6, the V gene TRBV27; D is perhaps TRBD1 (5 bases). Trimming stripped 8 bases from V and 6 bases from J, with 14 bases between. Germline CDR1 reads MNHEY; CDR2 reads SMNVEV (reference sequence). The CDR3 covers 14 residues. The DNA of the CDR3 is TGTGCCAGCCATCCGACAGTCCCTAATTCACCCCTCCACTTT. Its translation is CASHPTVPNSPLHF.

The chain recombines TRBV14 with TRBJ1-5; 7 bases fit TRBD1. The junction had 5 bases not matched to a gene; V was cut back by 4 bases and J by 5 bases. This CDR3 is built from 14 residues. Germline V CDR1 and CDR2: SGHDN, FVKESK. The CDR3 reads CASSRLRGHQPQHF. In nucleotides, the CDR3 is TGTGCCAGCAGCCGCTTGAGGGGGCATCAGCCCCAGCATTTT.

The chain recombines TRBV27 with TRBJ1-1, with D hard to call. This CDR3 region has 13 residues. Trimming took 6 bases from V and 3 from J, leaving 11 bases between them. CDR1 and CDR2 from the germline V gene are MNHEY and SMNVEV (reference sequence). The CDR3: CASSPGFYTEAFF. The CDR3 DNA reads TGTGCCAGCAGCCCCGGGTTTTACACTGAAGCTTTCTTT.